This T cell receptor (beta chain) appears in the sequencing data of a study of blood T cell repertoires in COVID-19. Study in general: Samples came from the United States, Italy and Spain, spanning acute and convalescent COVID-19.

The protocol was immunoSEQ multiplex PCR, while the TCRdb copy is restricted to in-frame clones and leaves out a portion. This sample yields about 150,000 clones, of which 80% are seen a single time; 0.5% to 0.65% belongs to the top ten. Germline assignment: CDR1 MNHEY and CDR2 SVGAGI. Germline trimming cut 0 bases from V and 7 bases from J; bases unmatched to any gene: 5. The CDR3 runs to 14 residues. The sequenced sample consisted of peripheral blood. The TCR sequence derives from a man in his fifties or sixties with acute or convalescent COVID-19. The J gene is TRBJ1-2, the V gene TRBV6-5; 7 bases map to TRBD1. The DNA for the CDR3 is TGTGCCAGCAGTTACTCGCAGGGGGTGGTTGGCTACACCTTC. Translated: CASSYSQGVVGYTF.